These 18 T cell receptor beta chains came from one sample sequenced in a study of blood T cell repertoires in COVID-19. Measured with immunoSEQ multiplex PCR; TCRdb has only the in-frame clones, and not every one. The sample has 150,000 to 200,000 clones, over 80% seen once. Sequencing was done on a sample of peripheral blood. The receptors come from an older woman with COVID-19, enrolled during active disease.

The chain combines TRBV6-5 with TRBJ2-7, with TRBD2 identical over 11 bases. CDR1 MNHEY and CDR2 SVGAGI come from the germline V gene. The CDR3 loop spans 14 amino acids. The J segment lost 3 bases and the V segment lost 4 bases, leaving 2 bases of the junction unmatched. The CDR3 is CASSSGLAVYEQYF. The CDR3 coding sequence is TGTGCCAGCAGTTCGGGACTAGCGGTCTACGAGCAGTACTTC.

The chain is built from TRBV10-3 and TRBJ1-1; the match to TRBD1 covers 9 bases. Germline-derived CDR1 and CDR2 are ENHRY and SYGVKD. The V segment lost 6 bases and the J segment 3 bases; nucleotides outside the gene matches: 8. The CDR3 spans 15 residues. The CDR3 nucleotides read TGTGCCATCAGCTCCGGGACAGGGAGGGACACTGAAGCTTTCTTT. Its protein product is CAISSGTGRDTEAFF.

The rearrangement joins TRBV7-9 to TRBJ2-7, with 8 bases matching TRBD1. CDR3 size: 12 residues. The ends lost 5 bases at V and 5 bases at J; junction bases unmatched: 2. The germline CDR1 and CDR2 sequences are SEHNR and FQNEAQ (reference sequence). The CDR3 protein is CASSPTGDEQYV. The CDR3 DNA reads TGTGCCAGCAGCCCGACAGGGGACGAGCAGTACGTC.

The genes are TRBV29-1 and TRBJ1-1; tentative D call: TRBD1 (5 bases). CDR3 length equals 11 residues. Deletions cut 3 bases from V and 7 bases from J, with 9 bases between. From germline, CDR1 is SQVTM and CDR2 ANQGSEA. The CDR3 coding sequence is TGCAGCGTTGAGGGTAGGGGTGAAGCTTTCTTT. This encodes CSVEGRGEAFF.

V is TRBV6-1 and J is TRBJ2-7, with no clear D. V lost 6 bases and J lost 4, with 13 bases in between. Germline V lookup: CDR1 MNHNS, CDR2 SASEGT. The CDR3 contains 13 residues. Here the CDR3 DNA reads TGTGCCAGCAGAGAATCGGCGGCATACGAGCAGTACGTC. As protein: CASRESAAYEQYV.

This chain connects TRBV7-6 to TRBJ2-1; D is unclear. Trimming took 5 bases from V and 11 from J, leaving 10 bases between them. The CDR3 runs 11 residues. Germline CDR1 and CDR2: SGHVS and FNYEAQ. The chain's CDR3 is CASSPKLQQFF. CDR3 in DNA: TGTGCCAGCAGCCCAAAGCTCCAGCAGTTCTTC.

The chain links TRBV7-2 to TRBJ2-1, with TRBD1 matching over 11 bases. V gave up 3 bases and J gave up 7 bases; unmatched junction bases: 5. Per the germline V gene, CDR1 is SGHTA and CDR2 is FQGNSA. This CDR3 has 15 residues. CDR3 protein: CASSFTGTGGNEQFF. CDR3 DNA: TGTGCCAGCAGCTTCACCGGGACAGGGGGGAATGAGCAGTTCTTC.

This chain uses TRBV14 with TRBJ1-3; 11 bases line up with TRBD1. CDR1 and CDR2 (germline): SGHDN, FVKESK. V shed 4 bases, J shed 5 bases, and the junction held 4 bases outside the gene matches. There are 15 residues in the CDR3. CDR3 coding DNA: TGTGCCAGCAGCCCCGGACAGGGGGCTCGAAACACCATATATTTT. Its translation: CASSPGQGARNTIYF.

The J gene is TRBJ2-7, the V gene TRBV28; 7 bases match TRBD1. Germline CDR1 reads MDHEN; CDR2 reads SYDVKM. The CDR3 has 14 amino acids. The trim removed 6 bases at V and 2 bases at J, leaving 7 bases unmatched. The CDR3 loop is CASRTGQAPYEQYF. DNA of the CDR3: TGTGCCAGCAGAACAGGACAGGCCCCCTACGAGCAGTACTTC.

The chain is built from TRBV5-1 and TRBJ2-1; D is perhaps TRBD2 (5 bases). This CDR3 is built from 14 residues. V was cut by 4 bases and J by 2 bases, with 10 bases left in between. Germline CDR1 SGHRS, CDR2 YFSETQ. As DNA, the CDR3 is TGCGCCAGCAGCGGGAGTGGGGCCTACAATGAGCAGTTCTTC. This codes for CASSGSGAYNEQFF.

The chain uses TRBV2 and TRBJ1-1, with a possible D match to TRBD1 (6 bases). Germline V gives CDR1 SNHLY, CDR2 FYNNEI. The CDR3 runs 14 residues. The V end was cut by 6 bases, the J end by 2 bases, with 13 bases between. CDR3 sequence (DNA): TGTGCCAGCAGGCGACAGGCTGTAAACACTGAAGCTTTCTTT. Translated, it gives CASRRQAVNTEAFF.

The chain combines TRBV6-4 with TRBJ1-1; D not certain. Trimming left V 1 base short and J 4 bases short, with 7 bases between. CDR1 and CDR2 (germline): MRHNA, SNTAGT. The CDR3 is 13 amino acids. CDR3 coding DNA: TGTGCCAGCAGTGACTATCCGGGCACTGAAGCTTTCTTT. Its translation is CASSDYPGTEAFF.

The V gene is TRBV7-6, the J gene TRBJ2-2; weak D call: TRBD1 (6 bases). CDR1 and CDR2 from the germline V gene are SGHVS and FNYEAQ. V gave up 0 bases and J gave up 4 bases, with 15 bases separating them. The CDR3 sequence is 17 residues long. CDR3 sequence (DNA): TGTGCCAGCAGCTTAGCGAGACTGGACAGCCCCACCGGGGAGCTGTTTTTT. Translating it yields CASSLARLDSPTGELFF.

This sequence joins TRBV4-1 and TRBJ1-2; D is ambiguous. The germline V gene encodes CDR1 MGHRA and CDR2 YSYEKL. V lost 1 base, J lost 1 base, and 10 bases lay in between. CDR3 length: 15 residues. The CDR3 loop reads CASSQVPGVNYGYTF. The CDR3 region has the DNA TGCGCCAGCAGCCAAGTTCCAGGCGTTAACTATGGCTACACCTTC.

CDR3 nucleotide sequence: TGTGCCAGCAGTTTATTCTGGACACCATTGAACACTGAAGCTTTCTTT. This codes for CASSLFWTPLNTEAFF. The chain links TRBV27 to TRBJ1-1; D perhaps matches TRBD1 (5 bases). Trimming removed 1 base from V and 0 bases from J, with 12 bases in between. The CDR3 has 16 amino acids. The germline V gene encodes CDR1 MNHEY and CDR2 SMNVEV (reference sequence).

The chain uses TRBV28 and TRBJ2-7; 7 bases fit TRBD1. The germline V gene has CDR1 MDHEN and CDR2 SYDVKM. The junction had 7 bases not matched to a gene; V was cut back by 5 bases and J by 3 bases. This CDR3 region has 14 residues. This chain's CDR3 is CASSTPTGVYEQYV. CDR3 DNA: TGTGCCAGCAGTACGCCCACAGGGGTCTACGAGCAGTACGTC.

This chain links TRBV19 with TRBJ2-1; D unclear. CDR1 and CDR2 (germline): LNHDA, SQIVND (reference sequence). This CDR3 spans 13 amino acids. V lost 1 base and J lost 10, with 11 bases in between. The DNA for the CDR3 is TGTGCCAGTAGTATAGTAAGAGGCAGCGAGCAGTTCTTC. Residues: CASSIVRGSEQFF.

The chain carries TRBV21-1 and TRBJ2-2; the table assigns TRBD2, which was not confirmed against the DNA. TRBV21-1 has pseudogene status. CDR3 size: 16 residues. The DNA of the CDR3 is TGTGCCAGCAGCAAATTTACCAGCGGAGTTTCCGGGGAGCTGTTTTTT. Encoded protein: CASSKFTSGVSGELFF.